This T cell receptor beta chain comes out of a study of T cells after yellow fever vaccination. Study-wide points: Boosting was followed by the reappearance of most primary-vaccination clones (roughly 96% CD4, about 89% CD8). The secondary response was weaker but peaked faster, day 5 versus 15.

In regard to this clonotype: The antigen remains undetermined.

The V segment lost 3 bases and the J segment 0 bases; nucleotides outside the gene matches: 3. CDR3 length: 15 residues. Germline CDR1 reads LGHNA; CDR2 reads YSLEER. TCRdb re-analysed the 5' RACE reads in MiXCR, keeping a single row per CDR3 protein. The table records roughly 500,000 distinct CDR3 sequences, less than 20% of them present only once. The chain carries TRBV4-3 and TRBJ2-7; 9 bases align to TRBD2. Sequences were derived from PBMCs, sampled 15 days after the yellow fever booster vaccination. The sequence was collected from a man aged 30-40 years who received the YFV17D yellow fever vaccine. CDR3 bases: TGCGCCAGCAGCCAGCAGGGACTAGCCTCCTACGAGCAGTACTTC. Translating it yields CASSQQGLASYEQYF.